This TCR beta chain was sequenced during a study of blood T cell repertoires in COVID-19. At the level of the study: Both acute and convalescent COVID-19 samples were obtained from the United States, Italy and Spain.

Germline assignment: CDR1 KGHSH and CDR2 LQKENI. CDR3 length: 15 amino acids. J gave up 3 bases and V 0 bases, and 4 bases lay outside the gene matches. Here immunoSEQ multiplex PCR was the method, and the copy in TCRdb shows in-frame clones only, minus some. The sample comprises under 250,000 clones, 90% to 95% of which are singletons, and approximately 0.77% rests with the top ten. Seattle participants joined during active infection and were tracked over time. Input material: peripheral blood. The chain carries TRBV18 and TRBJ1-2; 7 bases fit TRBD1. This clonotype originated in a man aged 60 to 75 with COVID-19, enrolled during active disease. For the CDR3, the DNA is TGTGCCAGCTCACCACCGGGACAGACCGACTATGGCTACACCTTC. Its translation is CASSPPGQTDYGYTF.